This TCR beta chain was sequenced for a study of control samples from healthy donors and cancer patients. The assay was immunoSEQ multiplex PCR, and TCRdb's table has in-frame clones only and misses some. The sample holds approximately 65,000 clones; about 90% are singletons and the top ten take under 20%. This clone was detected once. CDR3 length: 17 amino acids. Per the germline V gene, CDR1 is SGHRS and CDR2 is YFSETQ. The V and J ends lost 4 bases and 0 bases respectively, with 14 bases between them. Sequenced input: PBMCs. The TCR originated in a man aged 55-75 years with lung cancer. This rearrangement joins TRBV5-1 to TRBJ2-6, with D maybe TRBD1 (6 bases). The CDR3 DNA is TGCGCCAGCAGCGGAAATACAGGGTTCTCTGGGGCCAACGTCCTGACTTTC. Its protein is CASSGNTGFSGANVLTF.